This TCR beta chain came from a study of neurological immune-mediated disorders. Healthy controls consisted of blood bank volunteers in Maryland, USA. There were roughly 1 million CD4+ or CD8+ T cells used in the sorted libraries. Study results and limitations: None of the CDR3 amino acid sequences found in expanded clones was shared across subjects. This suggests that the TCR-beta repertoires were private in all groups.

In its sample, this clonotype was seen many times. Its matching antigen is unknown. Trimming shortened V by 0 bases and J by 5 bases, and 6 bases separated the two germline ends. Germline loops: CDR1 SGHRS, CDR2 YFSETQ. The CDR3 has 12 amino acids. Template-switch 5'RACE cDNA synthesis added a 10-nucleotide unique molecular identifier. TCRdb ran MiXCR on the 5' RACE reads and lists one entry per CDR3 protein. The repertoire holds tens of thousands of distinct CDR3 sequences, with over 6% as singletons. The receptor was isolated from a woman aged 40 to 50 in good health. V usage is TRBV5-1 and J usage is TRBJ2-7; D gene ambiguous. The specimen was CD4+ T cells from blood. CDR3 DNA sequence: TGCGCCAGCAGCTTGGTAACGGACGAGCAGTACTTC. Residues: CASSLVTDEQYF.